This TCR beta chain originates from a study of shared clonotypes between healthy human individuals. The overall study: Every donor yielded three CD4 naive, three CD4 memory, two CD8 naive and one CD8 memory plate.

General observations from the study: Limited genetic and exposure-history diversity came from having few donors.

Comment on this clone: The antigen remains unidentified.

Per germline, CDR1 KGHSH and CDR2 LQKENI. This CDR3 region has 17 residues. V shed 2 bases and J 3 bases; nucleotides not matched to a gene: 11. Here immunoSEQ multiplex PCR was the method, and the copy in TCRdb shows in-frame clones only, minus some. Here the sample spans more than 1.2 million clones, just under 99% being singletons. Material for sequencing was naive CD4+ T cells sorted from blood. Described subset: CD45RA+ positively selected. The clonotype was recovered from a man between 25 and 39 years old in good health. The V and J genes are TRBV18 and TRBJ2-7; 9 nucleotides agree with TRBD1. CDR3 nucleotide sequence: TGTGCCAGCTCACCATTGGGACAGGGATTGCCCTACTACGAGCAGTACTTC. Translation gives CASSPLGQGLPYYEQYF.